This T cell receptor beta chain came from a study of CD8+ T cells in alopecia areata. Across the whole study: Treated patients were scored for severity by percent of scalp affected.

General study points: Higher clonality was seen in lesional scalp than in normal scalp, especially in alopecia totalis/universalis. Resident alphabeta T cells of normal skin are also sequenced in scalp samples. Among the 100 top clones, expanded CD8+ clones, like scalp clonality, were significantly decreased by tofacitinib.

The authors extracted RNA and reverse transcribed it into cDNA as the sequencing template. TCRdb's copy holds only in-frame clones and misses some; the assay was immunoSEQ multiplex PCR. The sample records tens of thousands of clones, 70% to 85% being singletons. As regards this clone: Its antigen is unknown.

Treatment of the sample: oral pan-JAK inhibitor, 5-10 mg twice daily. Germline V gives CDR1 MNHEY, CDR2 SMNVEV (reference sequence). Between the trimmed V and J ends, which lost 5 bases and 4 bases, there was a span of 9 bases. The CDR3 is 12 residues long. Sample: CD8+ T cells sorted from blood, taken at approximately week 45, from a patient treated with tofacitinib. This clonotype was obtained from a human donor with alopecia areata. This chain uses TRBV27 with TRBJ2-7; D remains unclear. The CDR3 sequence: CASSPDLYEQYF. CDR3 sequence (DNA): TGTGCCAGCAGTCCTGACCTTTACGAGCAGTACTTC.